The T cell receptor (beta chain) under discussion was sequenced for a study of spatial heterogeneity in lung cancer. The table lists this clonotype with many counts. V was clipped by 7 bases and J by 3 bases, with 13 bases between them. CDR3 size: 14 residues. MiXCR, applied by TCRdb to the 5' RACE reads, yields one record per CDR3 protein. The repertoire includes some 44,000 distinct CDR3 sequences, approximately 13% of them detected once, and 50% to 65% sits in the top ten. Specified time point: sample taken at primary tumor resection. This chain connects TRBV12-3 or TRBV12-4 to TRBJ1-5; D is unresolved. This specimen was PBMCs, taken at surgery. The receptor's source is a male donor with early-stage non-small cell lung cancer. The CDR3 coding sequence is TGTGCCAGCACCTATGGCGGTGACAATCAGCCCCAGCATTTT. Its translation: CASTYGGDNQPQHF.